This entry is about one T cell receptor beta chain. Assay: immunoSEQ multiplex PCR; the TCRdb copy retains only in-frame clones and omits some. This sample yields about 9,000 clones, of which approximately 79% are seen a single time; 4.9% belongs to the top ten. This sample was taken from a study of somatic mutations in cytotoxic T cells in rheumatoid arthritis. The CDR3 loop spans 15 amino acids. In germline, CDR1 is MNHEY, CDR2 SMNVEV (reference sequence). Between the trimmed V and J ends, which lost 5 bases and 5 bases, there was a span of 16 bases. Material for sequencing was CD8+ T cells sorted from blood. The V gene is TRBV27, the J gene TRBJ2-1, with D maybe TRBD2 (5 bases). The sequence was obtained from an adult with rheumatoid arthritis. The DNA of the CDR3 is TGTGCCAGCAGTCTCGACTACGCACTCAACAATGAGCAGTTCTTC. This translates into CASSLDYALNNEQFF.